Reported below is one TCR beta chain. Its antigen is unknown. The data were obtained in a study of T cell responses to AZD1222 COVID-19 vaccine. General observations from the study: Rises in breadth and depth of Spike-specific TCRs came after two AZD1222 doses. The study sampled repertoires only after the peak T cell response.

The CDR3 is made up of 11 amino acids. The V gene's germline CDR1 is MDHEN and CDR2 SYDVKM. The V and J ends lost 11 bases and 5 bases, in that order; junction bases with no gene match: 6. Assay: immunoSEQ multiplex PCR; the TCRdb copy retains only in-frame clones and omits some. The sample consists of 150,000 to 200,000 clones, over 80% of them appearing once. The sample consisted of peripheral blood, taken on day 0 of MenACWY control vaccination. The chain carries TRBV28 and TRBJ2-7; TRBD2 agrees at 7 bases. The sequence was obtained from an adult in good health. The CDR3 sequence is CAVVGGNEQYF. The CDR3 DNA reads TGTGCCGTTGTGGGGGGGAACGAGCAGTACTTC.